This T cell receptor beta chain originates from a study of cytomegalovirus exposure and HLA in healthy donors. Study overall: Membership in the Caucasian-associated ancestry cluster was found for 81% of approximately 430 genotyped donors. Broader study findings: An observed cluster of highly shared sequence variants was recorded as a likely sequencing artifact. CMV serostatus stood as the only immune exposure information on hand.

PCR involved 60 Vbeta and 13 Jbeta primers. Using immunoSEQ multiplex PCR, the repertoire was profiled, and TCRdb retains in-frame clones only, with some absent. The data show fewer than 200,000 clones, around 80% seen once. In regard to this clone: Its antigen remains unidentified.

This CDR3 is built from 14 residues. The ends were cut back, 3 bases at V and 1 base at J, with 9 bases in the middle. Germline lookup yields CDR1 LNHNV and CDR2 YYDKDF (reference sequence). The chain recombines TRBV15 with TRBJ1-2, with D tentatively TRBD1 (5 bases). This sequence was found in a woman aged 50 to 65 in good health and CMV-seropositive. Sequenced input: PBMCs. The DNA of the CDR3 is TGTGCCACCAGCAGGGACAAGGATAACTATGGCTACACCTTC. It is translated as CATSRDKDNYGYTF.